This T cell receptor beta chain was recovered during a study of CXCR3-negative and CXCR3-positive naive CD8 T cells. Study findings and constraints: Similarly elevated diversity marked both naive subsets, with memory CD8+ cells showing far lower diversity. In CXCR3-positive naive cells, the TRB CDR3s were more hydrophobic than in CXCR3-negative naive cells.

As for this clonotype: The antigen is unknown.

The TRB cDNA libraries were prepared by 5' RACE with UMI labels. Reanalyzing the 5' RACE reads, TCRdb keeps one entry per CDR3 protein, without DNA. The sample totals tens of thousands of distinct CDR3 sequences. Sequenced: naive CXCR3+ CD8+ T cells from blood. Specified subset: CD45RO-CCR7+CD27+CD95- naive CD8+ T cells expressing CXCR3 (TNR3+). The receptor was derived from a human donor in good health. Some clones in this sample may be carry-over from other donors' samples.

CDR3 sequence reads: CASSSNILNTEAFF. This sequence joins TRBV6-5 and TRBJ1-1. CDR1 MNHEY and CDR2 SVGAGI come from the germline V gene. The CDR3 has 14 residues.